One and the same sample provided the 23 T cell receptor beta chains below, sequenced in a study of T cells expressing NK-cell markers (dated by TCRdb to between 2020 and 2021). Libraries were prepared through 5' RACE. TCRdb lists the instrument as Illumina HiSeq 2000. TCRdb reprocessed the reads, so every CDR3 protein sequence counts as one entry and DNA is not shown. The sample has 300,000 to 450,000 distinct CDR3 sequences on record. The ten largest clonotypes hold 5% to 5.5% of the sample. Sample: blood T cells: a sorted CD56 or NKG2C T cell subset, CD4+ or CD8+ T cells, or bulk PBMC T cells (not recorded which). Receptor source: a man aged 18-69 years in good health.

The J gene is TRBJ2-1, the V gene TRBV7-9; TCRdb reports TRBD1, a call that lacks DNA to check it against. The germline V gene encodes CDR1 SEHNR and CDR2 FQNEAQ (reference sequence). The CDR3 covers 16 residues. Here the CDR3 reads CASSLSRGSSYNEQFF.

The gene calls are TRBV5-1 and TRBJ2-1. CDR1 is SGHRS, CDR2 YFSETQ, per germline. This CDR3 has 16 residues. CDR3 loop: CASSRGFWNSDNEQFF.

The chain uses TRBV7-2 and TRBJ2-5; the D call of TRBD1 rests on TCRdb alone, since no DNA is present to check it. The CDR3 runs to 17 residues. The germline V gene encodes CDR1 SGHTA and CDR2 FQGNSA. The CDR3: CASSLWGDRSYQETQYF.

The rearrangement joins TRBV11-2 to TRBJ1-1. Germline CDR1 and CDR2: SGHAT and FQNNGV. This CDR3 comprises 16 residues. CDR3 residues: CASSLVGGRVNTEAFF.

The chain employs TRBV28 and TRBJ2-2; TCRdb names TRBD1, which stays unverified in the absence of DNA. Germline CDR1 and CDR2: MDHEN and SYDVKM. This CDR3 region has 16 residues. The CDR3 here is CATTLLGGLNTGELFF.

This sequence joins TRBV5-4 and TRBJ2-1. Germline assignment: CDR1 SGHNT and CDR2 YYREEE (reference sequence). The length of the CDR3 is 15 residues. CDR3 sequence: CASSLGLGPYNEQFF. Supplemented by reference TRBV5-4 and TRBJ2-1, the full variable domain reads ETGVTQSPTHLIKTRGQQVTLRCSSQSGHNTVSWYQQALGQGPQFIFQYYREEENGRGNFPPRFSGLQFPNYSSELNVNALELDDSALYLCASSLGLGPYNEQFFGPGTRLTVL.

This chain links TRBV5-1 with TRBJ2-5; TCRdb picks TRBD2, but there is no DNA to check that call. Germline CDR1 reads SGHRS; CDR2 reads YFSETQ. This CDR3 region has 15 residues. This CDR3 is CASSLGTSNLETQYF.

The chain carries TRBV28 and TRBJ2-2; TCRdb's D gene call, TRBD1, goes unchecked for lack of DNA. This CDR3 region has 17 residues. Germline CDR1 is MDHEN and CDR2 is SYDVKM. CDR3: CASNPFGGQANTGELFF. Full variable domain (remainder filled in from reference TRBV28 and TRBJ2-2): DVKVTQSSRYLVKRTGEKVFLECVQDMDHENMFWYRQDPGLGLRLIYFSYDVKMKEKGDIPEGYSVSREKKERFSLILESASTNQTSMYLCASNPFGGQANTGELFFGEGSRLTVL.

This CDR3 reads CASSYSLPGQGTEAFF. The chain links TRBV6-5 to TRBJ1-1; TCRdb's D gene call, TRBD1, goes unchecked for lack of DNA. CDR3 length: 16 residues. Germline CDR1 reads MNHEY; CDR2 reads SVGAGI.

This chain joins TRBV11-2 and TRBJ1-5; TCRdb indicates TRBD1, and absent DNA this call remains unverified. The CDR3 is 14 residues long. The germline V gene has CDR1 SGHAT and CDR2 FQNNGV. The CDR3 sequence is CASSSDRRNQPQHF.

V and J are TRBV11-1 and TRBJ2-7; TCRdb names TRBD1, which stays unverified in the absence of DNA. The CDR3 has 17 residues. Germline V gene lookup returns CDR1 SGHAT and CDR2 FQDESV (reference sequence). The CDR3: CASSLRLPGQGIYEQYF.

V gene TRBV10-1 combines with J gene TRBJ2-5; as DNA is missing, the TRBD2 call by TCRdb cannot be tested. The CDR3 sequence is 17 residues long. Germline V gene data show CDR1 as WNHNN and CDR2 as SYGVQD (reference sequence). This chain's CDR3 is CASSDPRLEKYQETQYF.

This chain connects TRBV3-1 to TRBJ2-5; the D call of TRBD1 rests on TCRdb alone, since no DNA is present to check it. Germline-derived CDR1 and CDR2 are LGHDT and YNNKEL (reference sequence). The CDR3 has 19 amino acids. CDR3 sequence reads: CASSQRTGQGLTRQETQYF.

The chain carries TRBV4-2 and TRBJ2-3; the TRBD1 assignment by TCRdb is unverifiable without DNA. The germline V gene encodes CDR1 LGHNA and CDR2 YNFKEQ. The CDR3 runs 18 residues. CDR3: CASSRKVGDRTSTDTQYF.

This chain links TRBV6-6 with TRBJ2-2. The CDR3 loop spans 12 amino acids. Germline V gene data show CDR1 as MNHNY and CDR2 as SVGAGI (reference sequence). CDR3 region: CASSPDSRELFF.

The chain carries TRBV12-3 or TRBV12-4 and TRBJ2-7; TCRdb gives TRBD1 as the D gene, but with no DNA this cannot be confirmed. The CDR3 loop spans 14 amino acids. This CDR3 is CASSRTGGSYEQYF.

This CDR3 reads CASSLGWDRGGYEQYF. The V gene is TRBV12-3 or TRBV12-4, the J gene TRBJ2-7; TCRdb designates TRBD1, a call that cannot be tested without DNA. This CDR3 spans 16 amino acids.

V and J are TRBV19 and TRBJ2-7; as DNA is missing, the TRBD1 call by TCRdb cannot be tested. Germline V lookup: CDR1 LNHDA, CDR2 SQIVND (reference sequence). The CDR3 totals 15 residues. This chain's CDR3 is CASSIVRTGGGEQYF.

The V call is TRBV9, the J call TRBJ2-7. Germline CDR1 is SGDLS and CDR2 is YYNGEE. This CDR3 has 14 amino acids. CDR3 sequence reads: CASSRTPTSYEQYF.

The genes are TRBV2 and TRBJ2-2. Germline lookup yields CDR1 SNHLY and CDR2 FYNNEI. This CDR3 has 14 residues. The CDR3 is CASTAATNTGELFF.

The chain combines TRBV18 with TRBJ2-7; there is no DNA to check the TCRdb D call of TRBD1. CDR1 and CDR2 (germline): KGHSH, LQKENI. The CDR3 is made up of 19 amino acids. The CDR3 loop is CASSRQGSIQSPFHYEQYF.

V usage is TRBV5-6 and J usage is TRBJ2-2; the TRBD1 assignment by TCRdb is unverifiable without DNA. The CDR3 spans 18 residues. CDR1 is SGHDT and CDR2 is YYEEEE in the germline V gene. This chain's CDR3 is CASSLSQRRGDLAGELFF.

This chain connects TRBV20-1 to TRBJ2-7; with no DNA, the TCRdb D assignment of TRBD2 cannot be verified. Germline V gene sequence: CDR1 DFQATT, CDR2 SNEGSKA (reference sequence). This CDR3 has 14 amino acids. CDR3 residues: CSTPLAGDTYEQYF.